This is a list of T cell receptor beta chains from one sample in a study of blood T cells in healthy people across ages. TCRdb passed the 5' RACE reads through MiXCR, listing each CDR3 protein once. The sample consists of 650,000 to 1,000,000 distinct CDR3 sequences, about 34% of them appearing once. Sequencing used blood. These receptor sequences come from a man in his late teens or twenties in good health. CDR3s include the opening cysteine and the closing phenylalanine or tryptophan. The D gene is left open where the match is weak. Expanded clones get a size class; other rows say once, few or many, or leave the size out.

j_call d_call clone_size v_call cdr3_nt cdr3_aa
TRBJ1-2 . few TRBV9 TGTGCCAGCAGCCCCGGACAGAAAAACTATGGCTACACCTTC CASSPGQKNYGYTF
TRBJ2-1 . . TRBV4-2 TGTGCCAGCAGCCAAGATCGTGCGGAGGGCCTGTCCTACAATGAGCAGTTCTTC CASSQDRAEGLSYNEQFF
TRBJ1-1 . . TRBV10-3 TGTGCCATCACCCCCGGGACTGAGAACACTGAAGCTTTCTTT CAITPGTENTEAFF
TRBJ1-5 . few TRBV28 TGTGCCAGCAGTAAGAACAGTTACAATCAGCCCCAGCATTTT CASSKNSYNQPQHF
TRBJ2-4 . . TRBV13 TGTGCCAGCGGCTCGCATGACAGGCGGGGGCCCCAAAACATTCAGTACTTC CASGSHDRRGPQNIQYF
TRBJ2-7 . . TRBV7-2 TGTGCCAGCAGCTTAGTAGCCGCCAGCTCCTACGAGCAGTACTTC CASSLVAASSYEQYF
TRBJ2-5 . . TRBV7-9 TGTGCCAGCAGCTCTACGGACAATGAGCAGTACTTC CASSSTDNEQYF
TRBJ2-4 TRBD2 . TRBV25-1 TGTGCCAGCACGGGGGGGGGATACAATGAGCAGTACTTC CASTGGGYNEQYF
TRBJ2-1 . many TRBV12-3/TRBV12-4 TGTGCCAGCATCCCTCTAAGAGGGAATGAGCAGTTCTTC CASIPLRGNEQFF
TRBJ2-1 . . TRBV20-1 TGCAGTGCAGACACAAACAATGAGCAGTTCTTC CSADTNNEQFF
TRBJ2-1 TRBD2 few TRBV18 TGTGCCAGCTCACCGGCAGGGACTAGCGGCAATGAGCAGTTCTTC CASSPAGTSGNEQFF
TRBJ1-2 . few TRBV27 TGTGCCAGCAGTTTATCGAAGAGTAACTATGGCTACACCTTC CASSLSKSNYGYTF
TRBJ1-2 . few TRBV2 TGTGCCAGCAATCACTTTAGCCTTAACTATGGCTACACCTTC CASNHFSLNYGYTF
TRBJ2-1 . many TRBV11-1 TGTGCCAGCAGAGGTTTTAGGGGCGTTGAGCAGTTCTTC CASRGFRGVEQFF
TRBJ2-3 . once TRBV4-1 TGCGCCAGCAGCCAGCTACACGTAGATACGCAGTATTTT CASSQLHVDTQYF
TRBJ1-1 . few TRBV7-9 TGTGCCAGCAGCTTAATGGGGCGGCTGAACACTGAAGCTTTCTTT CASSLMGRLNTEAFF
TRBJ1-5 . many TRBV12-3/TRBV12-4 TGTGCCAGCACCGACCCGGGGGACTCGCAGCATTTT CASTDPGDSQHF
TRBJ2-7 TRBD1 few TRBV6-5 TGTGCCAGCAGTACCGACAGGGAATATTACGAGCAGTACTTC CASSTDREYYEQYF
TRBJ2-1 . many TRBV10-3 TGTGCCATCACCCAGAACGTTCTAGACAACAATGAGCAGTTCTTC CAITQNVLDNNEQFF
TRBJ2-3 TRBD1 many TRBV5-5 TGTGCCAGCAGCGTCCCGGGACAGGGGGACCCAGATACGCAGTATTTT CASSVPGQGDPDTQYF
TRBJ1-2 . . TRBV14 TGTGCCAGCAGCCGCGGGACACTTGAAGGCTACACCTTC CASSRGTLEGYTF
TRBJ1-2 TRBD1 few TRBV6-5 TGTGCCAGCAGTAAACAGGGGGCGGGCTATGGCTACACCTTC CASSKQGAGYGYTF
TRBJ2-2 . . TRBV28 TGTGCCAGCAGTCCGCCAGGGATATCGAACACCGGGGAGCTGTTTTTT CASSPPGISNTGELFF
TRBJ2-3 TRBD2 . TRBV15 TGTGCCACCAGCAGAGTAGTTAGCGGGGGGGCCGAAGATACGCAGTATTTT CATSRVVSGGAEDTQYF
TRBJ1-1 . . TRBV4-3 TGCGCCAGCAGCCAAGATCCCGGCAGGGTGAACACTGAAGCTTTCTTT CASSQDPGRVNTEAFF
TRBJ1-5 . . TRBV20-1 TGCAGTGCTAGAAGGGCATCCCAGCCCCAGCATTTT CSARRASQPQHF